The source of this T cell receptor (beta chain) is a study of shared clonotypes between healthy human individuals. Turning to the study itself: CD8 memory received one plate per donor, CD8 naive two, CD4 memory three and CD4 naive three.

Deep was the level used in running the assay. The method was immunoSEQ multiplex PCR; TCRdb's version includes in-frame clones alone and lacks a portion of them. The table lists approximately 2,000,000 clones, about 90% of them singletons, with around 0.38% in the top ten. Germline CDR1 is MDHEN and CDR2 is SYDVKM. This CDR3 is 15 amino acids long. Trimming removed 5 bases from V and 2 bases from J, with 13 bases in between. The V call is TRBV28, the J call TRBJ1-5, with D hard to call. The TCR sequence derives from a man between 18 and 35 years old in good health. Some clones in this sample may be carry-over from other donors' samples. Sequenced input: naive CD4+ T cells from PBMCs. The subset denotes: CD45RA+ positively selected. The CDR3 DNA reads as TGTGCCAGCAGTACACATACCGGGGGCAATCAGCCCCAGCATTTT. Its translation: CASSTHTGGNQPQHF.